One sample yielded the 14 T cell receptor beta chains listed below, sequenced in a study of T cell responses to AZD1222 COVID-19 vaccine. TCRdb keeps only in-frame clones here, not all; method: immunoSEQ multiplex PCR. There are approximately 94,000 clones in the sample; roughly 86% occur only once, and 3.5% to 4.5% lies in the top ten. The sequenced sample was peripheral blood, obtained on day 0 of MenACWY control vaccination. The receptors come from an adult in good health.

This rearrangement joins TRBV6-5 to TRBJ1-3; D remains unclear. CDR3 length equals 15 residues. Trimming removed 0 bases from V and 4 bases from J, with 10 bases in between. CDR1 and CDR2 from the germline V gene are MNHEY and SVGAGI. The CDR3 DNA is TGTGCCAGCAGTTACTCTACCCAGGCCGGAAACACCATATATTTT. This encodes CASSYSTQAGNTIYF.

V and J are TRBV7-2 and TRBJ1-5; a weak D match, TRBD1 (5 bases). Per the germline V gene, CDR1 is SGHTA and CDR2 is FQGNSA. The CDR3 is 14 amino acids. V lost 5 bases and J 7 bases, leaving 15 bases between the germline ends. Here the CDR3 DNA reads TGTGCCAGCAGCCCCCCAGGGAGCCAGCAGCCCCAGCATTTT. It codes for CASSPPGSQQPQHF.

The chain joins TRBV19 to TRBJ1-5, with 7 positions matching TRBD1. The CDR3 extends over 16 amino acids. Germline values: CDR1 LNHDA, CDR2 SQIVND (reference sequence). The J segment lost 0 bases and the V segment lost 7 bases, leaving 9 bases of the junction unmatched. Written as DNA, the CDR3 is TGTGCCAGTACCACCCAGGACAGGCTTAGCAATCAGCCCCAGCATTTT. It yields the protein CASTTQDRLSNQPQHF.

J is TRBJ1-4 and V is TRBV2; TRBD1 matches at 9 bases. Germline lookup yields CDR1 SNHLY and CDR2 FYNNEI. The CDR3 runs 14 residues. V trimming: 6 bases; J trimming: 5 bases; junction bases outside the gene matches: 4. The CDR3 DNA sequence: TGTGCCAGCAGCTCACAGGGGGCAAATGAAAAACTGTTTTTT. Translating it yields CASSSQGANEKLFF.

This chain links TRBV3-1 (or the pseudogene TRBV3-2) with TRBJ2-1, with D uncertain. V shed 4 bases and J shed 3 bases, with 7 bases lying between them. Germline loops: CDR1 LGHDT, CDR2 YNNKEL (reference sequence). The CDR3 has 13 amino acids. The DNA for the CDR3 is TGTGCCAGCAGCCGCGCCAACTACAATGAGCAGTTCTTC. It codes for CASSRANYNEQFF.

The V and J genes are TRBV18 and TRBJ1-1; 7 bases are a match to TRBD1. The CDR3 contains 12 residues. V was pared by 3 bases and J by 12 bases, with 7 bases of the junction left unmatched. Germline loops: CDR1 KGHSH, CDR2 LQKENI. CDR3 DNA: TGTGCCAGCTCACCGGACAGGTGGGTGTCTTTCTTT. Protein sequence: CASSPDRWVSFF. Together with reference TRBV18 and TRBJ1-1, the CDR3 gives the full variable domain: NAGVMQNPRHLVRRRGQEARLRCSPMKGHSHVYWYRQLPEEGLKFMVYLQKENIIDESGMPKERFSAEFPKEGPSILRIQQVVRGDSAAYFCASSPDRWVSFFGQGTRLTVV.

This chain connects TRBV7-9 to TRBJ2-1; D ambiguous. CDR3 length equals 16 residues. The germline V and J ends were trimmed by 1 base and 5 bases, with 15 bases remaining between them. CDR1 and CDR2 from the germline V gene are SEHNR and FQNEAQ (reference sequence). The CDR3 reads CASSLGPRHKNNEQFF. CDR3 nucleotides: TGTGCCAGCAGCTTAGGTCCCCGACACAAAAACAATGAGCAGTTCTTC.

CDR3 in amino acids: CASSPRGGGAHEQFF. The CDR3 bases are TGTGCCAGCAGCCCGCGGGGCGGGGGGGCCCATGAGCAGTTCTTC. The V call is TRBV3-1 (or the pseudogene TRBV3-2), the J call TRBJ2-1, with 9 bases aligning to TRBD2. This CDR3 is 15 amino acids long. The J segment lost 8 bases and the V segment lost 4 bases, leaving 9 bases of the junction unmatched. Germline values: CDR1 LGHDT, CDR2 YNNKEL (reference sequence).

This chain joins TRBV5-4 and TRBJ2-1, with 10 bases identical to TRBD2. The length of the CDR3 is 16 residues. Germline V gene sequence: CDR1 SGHNT, CDR2 YYREEE (reference sequence). Germline trimming cut 4 bases from V and 1 base from J; bases unmatched to any gene: 5. CDR3: CASSGSGGASYNEQFF. Here the CDR3 DNA reads TGTGCCAGCAGCGGAAGCGGGGGGGCTTCCTACAATGAGCAGTTCTTC.

The chain is built from TRBV6-5 and TRBJ2-7; D tentatively reads TRBD1 or TRBD2 (5 bases each). Trimming cost V 10 bases and J 1 base, with 11 bases left between them. Germline CDR1 MNHEY, CDR2 SVGAGI. CDR3 length: 12 residues. The CDR3 DNA follows: TGTGCCACCCGGGACCAATCCTACGAGCAGTACTTC. Translation gives CATRDQSYEQYF.

This clone was counted once. J is TRBJ2-7 and V is TRBV6-2 or TRBV6-3; D is undetermined. Germline V gene data show CDR1 as MNHEY and CDR2 as SVGEGT. The CDR3 sequence is 12 residues long. V was shortened by 4 bases and J by 0 bases, with 4 bases between the two germline ends. The CDR3 DNA is TGTGCCAGCAGTTTGTCCTCCTACGAGCAGTACTTC. This translates into CASSLSSYEQYF.

The chain is built from TRBV10-3 and TRBJ2-1; tentative D call: TRBD1 (6 bases). V was clipped by 3 bases and J by 8 bases, with 14 bases between them. CDR3 size: 14 residues. CDR1 and CDR2 (germline): ENHRY, SYGVKD. The CDR3 sequence is CAISERQEYDEQFF. CDR3 nucleotide sequence: TGTGCCATCAGTGAACGACAGGAATACGATGAGCAGTTCTTC.

V is TRBV19 and J is TRBJ1-5; TRBD1 agrees at 10 bases. Germline CDR1 and CDR2: LNHDA and SQIVND (reference sequence). Unmatched junction bases numbered 6, after V lost 4 bases and J lost 6 bases. The CDR3 sequence is 15 residues long. The CDR3 DNA is TGTGCCAGTAGTACCGGGACAGGGGCGGGTCAGCCCCAGCATTTT. It yields the protein CASSTGTGAGQPQHF. The whole variable domain, remainder taken from reference TRBV19 and TRBJ1-5, is DGGITQSPKYLFRKEGQNVTLSCEQNLNHDAMYWYRQDPGQGLRLIYYSQIVNDFQKGDIAEGYSVSREKKESFPLTVTSAQKNPTAFYLCASSTGTGAGQPQHFGDGTRLSIL.

The chain has TRBV7-9 and TRBJ2-2; no definite D call. The germline CDR1 and CDR2 sequences are SEHNR and FQNEAQ (reference sequence). Trimming took 2 bases from V and 0 from J, leaving 4 bases between them. The CDR3 has 14 amino acids. CDR3 nucleotide sequence: TGTGCCAGCAGCTTAACTCCGAACACCGGGGAGCTGTTTTTT. Translating it yields CASSLTPNTGELFF.